The text below deals with one T cell receptor beta chain. Its antigen is unidentified. The sample comes from a study of T-cell reconstitution after alpha-beta-depleted transplantation in children. General observations from the study: The authors attributed T-cell counts and diversity one year after transplant mostly to newly produced T cells. Expanded clones from the graft, numbering several hundred, reportedly supplied alpha-beta T cells about two months after transplant.

Trimming at V came to 3 bases and at J to 13 bases, leaving 9 bases not matched to a gene. Germline assignment: CDR1 MNHEY and CDR2 SMNVEV (reference sequence). The CDR3 is 13 residues long. Preparing the TCRbeta library involved the use of unique molecular identifiers. TCRdb re-called the PCR reads with MiXCR, one entry per CDR3 protein. The repertoire has hundreds of thousands of distinct CDR3 sequences, about an eighth of them found once; the top ten carry 0.79%. The receptor comes from a girl aged 2 to 10 with congenital amegakaryocytic thrombocytopenia, due to receive a stem cell transplant. The chain combines TRBV27 with TRBJ2-1; 7 bases line up with TRBD2. This specimen consisted of PBMCs, obtained before TCRalphabeta/CD19-depleted stem cell transplant. The CDR3 is CASSFLAEPGQFF. For the CDR3, the DNA is TGTGCCAGCAGTTTTCTAGCGGAGCCGGGACAGTTCTTC.